This TCR beta chain was captured in a study of blood T cell repertoires in COVID-19. Generated by immunoSEQ multiplex PCR, the TCRdb table keeps only in-frame clones and is missing some. Here the sample spans around 15,000 clones, about 80% being singletons. V was pared by 7 bases and J by 7 bases, with 14 bases between. This CDR3 contains 12 residues. Germline-derived CDR1 and CDR2 are MNHNY and SVGAGI (reference sequence). The receptor was derived from a woman aged 70-85 years with active COVID-19. The chain links TRBV6-6 to TRBJ2-7; D is uncertain. The sequencing input was peripheral blood. CDR3 nucleotide sequence: TGTGCCAGCACCTCCACCTCTATGGAGCAGTACTTC. Translation: CASTSTSMEQYF.